The 4 T cell receptor beta chains below were found in one sample sequenced in a study of blood T cell repertoires in COVID-19. TCRdb keeps only in-frame clones here, not all; method: immunoSEQ multiplex PCR. The sample consists of 350,000 to 450,000 clones, about 85% of them appearing once. Sequencing was done on a sample of peripheral blood. The receptors derive from a woman between 18 and 30 years old with acute or convalescent COVID-19.

The gene calls are TRBV30 and TRBJ1-2; the D gene is possibly TRBD1 (6 bases). Trimming took 0 bases from V and 8 from J, leaving 10 bases between them. The CDR3 has 12 amino acids. CDR1 is GTSNPN, CDR2 SVGIG, per germline (reference sequence). Here the CDR3 DNA reads TGTGCCTGGAGTGTAATAGGACAGGGCTACACCTTC. It encodes CAWSVIGQGYTF. The full variable domain, in which reference TRBV30 and TRBJ1-2 provide the parts outside the CDR3, is SQTIHQWPATLVQPVGSPLSLECTVEGTSNPNLYWYRQAAGRGLQLLFYSVGIGQISSEVPQNLSASRPQDRQFILSSKKLLLSDSGFYLCAWSVIGQGYTFGSGTRLTVV.

This sequence joins TRBV6-6 and TRBJ2-7, with D possibly TRBD1 on 6 matching bases. The CDR3 is 16 amino acids. The germline V gene encodes CDR1 MNHNY and CDR2 SVGAGI (reference sequence). Trimming left V 2 bases short and J 3 bases short, with 17 bases between. CDR3 in amino acids: CASSYRIDRPDYEQYF. In DNA form, the CDR3 reads TGTGCCAGCAGTTACCGAATAGACAGGCCTGACTACGAGCAGTACTTC.

The chain uses TRBV19 and TRBJ1-6; D remains ambiguous. V lost 5 bases and J 11 bases, leaving 10 bases between the germline ends. CDR3 size: 12 residues. Germline loops: CDR1 LNHDA, CDR2 SQIVND (reference sequence). CDR3 loop: CASSGSVPPLHF. CDR3 DNA: TGTGCCAGTAGTGGTAGCGTCCCACCCCTCCACTTT.

The rearrangement uses TRBV2 and TRBJ1-2; weak D call: TRBD1 (5 bases). Germline V gene sequence: CDR1 SNHLY, CDR2 FYNNEI. CDR3 length: 13 residues. V lost 8 bases to trimming and J lost 0 bases, with 10 bases between them. CDR3 loop: CASQGRTNYGYTF. The DNA for the CDR3 is TGTGCCAGCCAGGGCAGGACTAACTATGGCTACACCTTC.